This T cell receptor (beta chain) was recorded in a study of response to subunit inactivated influenza vaccine. Study-wide findings and caveats: It was suggested by the authors that few new T cells are recruited by each seasonal influenza vaccination.

TCRdb used MiXCR to reprocess the RT-PCR reads, holding one entry per CDR3 protein. The sample has a few hundred thousand distinct CDR3 sequences; about 11% are singletons. Germline CDR1 and CDR2: MNHNS and SASEGT. With 5 bases clipped from V and 2 bases from J, the junction kept 6 bases outside the gene matches. This CDR3 spans 15 amino acids. Regarding this clonotype: As yet, its antigen is unknown.

The sample was also linked to a second study, of T cells expressing NK-cell markers. Per that paper: 5'RACE template switching with UMIs produced the TCR beta cDNA. Source material for TCR beta repertoires consisted of sorted CD3+CD56+NKG2C+, CD3+CD56+NKG2C- and CD3+CD56-NKG2C+ T cells. Eight donors were sequenced, of whom seven were HCMV-seropositive, while the remaining one was HCMV-seronegative. In several experiments, sorting was confined to alpha-beta TCR T cells through use of an anti-gamma-delta TCR antibody.

The chain is built from TRBV6-1 and TRBJ1-5; TRBD1 aligns across 7 bases. The clonotype was recovered from a man over 45 who received an inactivated influenza vaccine. Sequencing used PBMCs from blood, obtained on the day of vaccination. Written as DNA, the CDR3 is TGTGCCAGCAGTACAGGGGAGGTGGGCAATCAGCCCCAGCATTTT. Translating gives CASSTGEVGNQPQHF.